The rows below give T cell receptor beta chains drawn from one sample of a study of spatial heterogeneity in lung cancer. TCRdb recomputed calls from the 5' RACE reads with MiXCR, one row per CDR3 protein. The table has 23,000 or so distinct CDR3 sequences, about 7% seen once. The material was PBMCs, obtained at surgery. The receptors stem from a male donor with early-stage non-small cell lung cancer. CDR3s leave out the opening cysteine and the closing phenylalanine or tryptophan. Fields, in order: V gene, CDR3 protein.

TRBV2 ASSEGLGGETQY
TRBV2 ASSDRSGGKETQY
TRBV5-1 ASSLPGQGTGELF
TRBV5-1 ASSFGTGATYEQY
TRBV6-6 ASRKLILSTTSGNEQF
TRBV20-1 SARELGSGSSYNEQF
TRBV19 ASSVSTSGSYNEQF
TRBV5-4 ASSPPPGGELF
TRBV12-3/TRBV12-4 ASSLDVRPQH
TRBV24-1 ATMSGTGNYGYT
TRBV12-3/TRBV12-4 ASSSRRAGSTDTQY
TRBV28 ASLQGGGYGYT
TRBV5-1 ASSLGIDAEAF
TRBV12-3/TRBV12-4 ASSSNGQEQF
TRBV6-5 ASSKLWTDNSPLH
TRBV5-1 ASSRRTGETTDTQY
TRBV6-1 ASSEGPNTQY
TRBV7-2 ASSSRTRGELF
TRBV29-1 SVEEQAF
TRBV5-1 ASSLEDEQY
TRBV7-9 ASSPDRAGNTIY
TRBV12-3/TRBV12-4 ASSPLGGRLANTDTQY
TRBV6-6 ASSYVGIGELF
TRBV10-3 AISENYEQY
TRBV5-1 ASSPVRNEQF
TRBV28 ASSFLSTDYEQY
TRBV28 ASSFAREAF
TRBV12-3/TRBV12-4 ASSFGQYNEQF
TRBV2 ASERGLSTDTQY
TRBV6-6 ASSYSGPSGLYNEQF
TRBV13 ASSRSYAGNTIY
TRBV4-1 ASSQDRVGGEQF
TRBV29-1 SVEGRAENTGELF
TRBV28 ASSPLLSRVGSSYNSPLH
TRBV3-1 ASSGQTVQETQY
TRBV20-1 SAETSGTYNEQF
TRBV7-8 ASSFRGQGKSPYEQY
TRBV5-1 ASSLEGKYTIY
TRBV5-1 ASSLSFGTSQTQY
TRBV24-1 ATSVTDNARNRTYEQY
TRBV7-2 ASSLATGNNEQF
TRBV6-2/TRBV6-3 ASSYLAGNQF
TRBV7-6 ASSLGWEGPGDTQY
TRBV7-2 ASSFRTGYFQETQY
TRBV11-2 ASSLGITSNEQF
TRBV28 ASRLGQILTYEQY
TRBV7-9 ASSLVSIAKNIQY
TRBV9 ASSATGGEQY
TRBV28 ASSFGRLNGYT
TRBV28 ASRPTGTSGTQY
TRBV12-5 ASGLVSGPYNEQF
TRBV7-2 ASSLVAAGNTIY
TRBV11-3 ASSLPGAHEQF
TRBV10-3 AISGDRGDEQF
TRBV30 AWSVGGISYGYT